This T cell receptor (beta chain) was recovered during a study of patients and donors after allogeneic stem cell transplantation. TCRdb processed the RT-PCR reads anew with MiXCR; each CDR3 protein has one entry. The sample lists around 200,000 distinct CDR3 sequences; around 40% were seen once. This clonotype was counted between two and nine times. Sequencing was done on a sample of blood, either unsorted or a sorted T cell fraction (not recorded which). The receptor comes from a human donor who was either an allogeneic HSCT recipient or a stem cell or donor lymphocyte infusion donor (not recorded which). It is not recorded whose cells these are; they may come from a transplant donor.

CDR3: CASSPGTGRANTEAFF. The CDR3 DNA reads as TGTGCCAGCAGCCCCGGGACAGGGCGAGCGAACACTGAAGCTTTCTTT. V and J are TRBV5-6 and TRBJ1-1; 9 nucleotides align to TRBD1. The CDR3 runs 16 residues. Germline V CDR1 and CDR2: SGHDT, YYEEEE. With 4 bases clipped from V and 1 base from J, the junction kept 8 bases outside the gene matches.